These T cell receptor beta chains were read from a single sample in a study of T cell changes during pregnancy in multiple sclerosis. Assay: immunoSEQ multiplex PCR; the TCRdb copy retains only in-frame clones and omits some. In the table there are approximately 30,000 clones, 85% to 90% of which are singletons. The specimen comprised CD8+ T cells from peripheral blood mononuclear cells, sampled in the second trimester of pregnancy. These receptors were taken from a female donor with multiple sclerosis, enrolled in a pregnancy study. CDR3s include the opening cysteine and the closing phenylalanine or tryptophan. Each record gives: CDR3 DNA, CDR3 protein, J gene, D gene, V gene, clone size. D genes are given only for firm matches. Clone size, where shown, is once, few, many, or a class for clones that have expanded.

CDR3 DNA: TGTGCCTGGAGCGAAGGCAGGAGAGGGGAAAAACTGTTTTTT
CDR3 protein: CAWSEGRRGEKLFF
J gene: TRBJ1-4
D gene: NA
V gene: TRBV30
clone size: NA

CDR3 DNA: TGTGCCAGCAGCCTAGGGGTGGGGTATCAGCCCCAGCATTTT
CDR3 protein: CASSLGVGYQPQHF
J gene: TRBJ1-5
D gene: NA
V gene: TRBV28
clone size: NA

CDR3 DNA: TGTGCCAGCAGCCCTCCCCGAGTCGGCACTGAAGCTTTCTTT
CDR3 protein: CASSPPRVGTEAFF
J gene: TRBJ1-1
D gene: NA
V gene: TRBV7-9
clone size: NA

CDR3 DNA: TGTGCCAGCAGTCAGAGAGGGGGCAGGGCTGAAGCTTTCTTT
CDR3 protein: CASSQRGGRAEAFF
J gene: TRBJ1-1
D gene: TRBD1
V gene: TRBV7-9
clone size: NA

CDR3 DNA: TGTGCCAGCAGCAGCTCCGGGACAGAATACAATGAGCAGTTCTTC
CDR3 protein: CASSSSGTEYNEQFF
J gene: TRBJ2-1
D gene: TRBD1
V gene: TRBV9
clone size: NA

CDR3 DNA: TGTGCCAGCAGTGACGGGTGGAGCTCCTACAATGAGCAGTTCTTC
CDR3 protein: CASSDGWSSYNEQFF
J gene: TRBJ2-1
D gene: NA
V gene: TRBV2
clone size: NA

CDR3 DNA: TGTGCCACCAGCAGAGATTTATCGGGGGGAACAGATACGCAGTATTTT
CDR3 protein: CATSRDLSGGTDTQYF
J gene: TRBJ2-3
D gene: TRBD2
V gene: TRBV15
clone size: few

CDR3 DNA: TGTGCCAGCAGGGGACAGGGCGACCTCTGGAATGAAAAACTGTTTTTT
CDR3 protein: CASRGQGDLWNEKLFF
J gene: TRBJ1-4
D gene: TRBD1
V gene: TRBV2
clone size: NA

CDR3 DNA: TGCAGCGTCGGAAACCGGGACAGAGGTTTCTATGGCTACACCTTC
CDR3 protein: CSVGNRDRGFYGYTF
J gene: TRBJ1-2
D gene: TRBD1
V gene: TRBV29-1
clone size: NA

CDR3 DNA: TGTGCCAGCAGCTTTTCAGGGAAAGAGACCCAGTACTTC
CDR3 protein: CASSFSGKETQYF
J gene: TRBJ2-5
D gene: NA
V gene: TRBV7-9
clone size: NA

CDR3 DNA: TGTGCCAGCAGTTTTGACGACGCGGCAGATACGCAGTATTTT
CDR3 protein: CASSFDDAADTQYF
J gene: TRBJ2-3
D gene: NA
V gene: TRBV28
clone size: NA

CDR3 DNA: TGTGCCAGCAGAGCGGGGAAGGGGTACAATGAGCAGTTCTTC
CDR3 protein: CASRAGKGYNEQFF
J gene: TRBJ2-1
D gene: TRBD2
V gene: TRBV28
clone size: NA

CDR3 DNA: TGTGCCAGCAGCTTTGGGGTGACTACCGGGGGGGAGACCCAGTACTTC
CDR3 protein: CASSFGVTTGGETQYF
J gene: TRBJ2-5
D gene: TRBD2
V gene: TRBV5-8
clone size: NA

CDR3 DNA: TGCGCCAGCAGCCCGCAGGACAGGGACAATGAGCAGTTCTTC
CDR3 protein: CASSPQDRDNEQFF
J gene: TRBJ2-1
D gene: TRBD1
V gene: TRBV4-1
clone size: NA

CDR3 DNA: TGTGCCAGCAGTTGGGGACAGGGGCGAACTGAAGCTTTCTTT
CDR3 protein: CASSWGQGRTEAFF
J gene: TRBJ1-1
D gene: TRBD1
V gene: TRBV27
clone size: NA

CDR3 DNA: TGTGCCAGCAGTGAGGGGGCGCACACTGAAGCTTTCTTT
CDR3 protein: CASSEGAHTEAFF
J gene: TRBJ1-1
D gene: NA
V gene: TRBV6-1
clone size: few

CDR3 DNA: TGTGCCAGCAGTTCCCAGGGTTATAGCAATCAGCCCCAGCATTTT
CDR3 protein: CASSSQGYSNQPQHF
J gene: TRBJ1-5
D gene: NA
V gene: TRBV6-5
clone size: NA

CDR3 DNA: TGTGCCAGCAGTGAGGTCAGGGGAACCAATCAGCCCCAGCATTTT
CDR3 protein: CASSEVRGTNQPQHF
J gene: TRBJ1-5
D gene: NA
V gene: TRBV6-1
clone size: few

CDR3 DNA: TGTGCCAGCAGCCGGGACAATGGCTATGGCTACACCTTC
CDR3 protein: CASSRDNGYGYTF
J gene: TRBJ1-2
D gene: NA
V gene: TRBV5-8
clone size: NA

CDR3 DNA: TGTGCCAGCAGTCAAGCGGGATACAATGAGCAGTTCTTC
CDR3 protein: CASSQAGYNEQFF
J gene: TRBJ2-1
D gene: TRBD2
V gene: TRBV13
clone size: NA

CDR3 DNA: TGTGCCAGCAGCCCGGGAGTCTCTGGGGCCAACGTCCTGACTTTC
CDR3 protein: CASSPGVSGANVLTF
J gene: TRBJ2-6
D gene: NA
V gene: TRBV5-5
clone size: NA

CDR3 DNA: TGCAGCGGTCAGCGGGGGGTCTACAATGAGCAGTTCTTC
CDR3 protein: CSGQRGVYNEQFF
J gene: TRBJ2-1
D gene: TRBD2
V gene: TRBV29-1
clone size: NA

CDR3 DNA: TGTGCCACCAGCAGCCCTAGCGGTGCCTACGAGCAGTACTTC
CDR3 protein: CATSSPSGAYEQYF
J gene: TRBJ2-7
D gene: TRBD2
V gene: TRBV15
clone size: NA

CDR3 DNA: TGTGCCAGCAGTTTATCTGGGAGGGGGAGGGGTTCTGAGGGCTACACCTTC
CDR3 protein: CASSLSGRGRGSEGYTF
J gene: TRBJ1-2
D gene: NA
V gene: TRBV27
clone size: NA

CDR3 DNA: TGTGCCAGCAGTGAGGGCCAGGGGGAGGCAGATACGCAGTATTTT
CDR3 protein: CASSEGQGEADTQYF
J gene: TRBJ2-3
D gene: NA
V gene: TRBV6-1
clone size: NA

CDR3 DNA: TGTGCCAGCAGTGCTTGGGACAGGGGGACCATTTTGAACACTGAAGCTTTCTTT
CDR3 protein: CASSAWDRGTILNTEAFF
J gene: TRBJ1-1
D gene: TRBD1
V gene: TRBV6-1
clone size: NA

CDR3 DNA: TGTGCCAGCAGCGACGACAGGGCCCACAATGAGCAGTTCTTC
CDR3 protein: CASSDDRAHNEQFF
J gene: TRBJ2-1
D gene: TRBD1
V gene: TRBV6-5
clone size: NA

CDR3 DNA: TGTGCCAGCAGCCTAAGACAGGGTAGGGAGCAGTTCTTC
CDR3 protein: CASSLRQGREQFF
J gene: TRBJ2-1
D gene: TRBD1
V gene: TRBV7-6
clone size: NA

CDR3 DNA: TGTGCCAGCAGTGTTCGGACAGGGAGCGATGAGCAGTTCTTC
CDR3 protein: CASSVRTGSDEQFF
J gene: TRBJ2-1
D gene: TRBD1
V gene: TRBV9
clone size: NA

CDR3 DNA: TGTGCCAGCAGCGTGGGGGCGGGGGCCGGGGGTGAGCAGTTCTTC
CDR3 protein: CASSVGAGAGGEQFF
J gene: TRBJ2-1
D gene: NA
V gene: TRBV9
clone size: NA

CDR3 DNA: TGTGCCAGCTTCAACAGAAACAGCGAGCAGTACTTC
CDR3 protein: CASFNRNSEQYF
J gene: TRBJ2-7
D gene: NA
V gene: TRBV2
clone size: NA

CDR3 DNA: TGTGCCAGCAGTCAGACTCTAGCGGGGGGGCCGGATGAGCAGTTCTTC
CDR3 protein: CASSQTLAGGPDEQFF
J gene: TRBJ2-1
D gene: TRBD2
V gene: TRBV27
clone size: NA

CDR3 DNA: TGTGCCACCAGCCTCAGAAGGACTAGTAGCTCCTACAATGAGCAGTTCTTC
CDR3 protein: CATSLRRTSSSYNEQFF
J gene: TRBJ2-1
D gene: TRBD2
V gene: TRBV15
clone size: NA

CDR3 DNA: TGTGCCAGCAGCGTTAGCGGGAGTGGTTCCTACGAGCAGTACTTC
CDR3 protein: CASSVSGSGSYEQYF
J gene: TRBJ2-7
D gene: TRBD2
V gene: TRBV9
clone size: NA

CDR3 DNA: TGTGCCAGCAGCCCCCGACAGGCGTTTAATGAAAAACTGTTTTTT
CDR3 protein: CASSPRQAFNEKLFF
J gene: TRBJ1-4
D gene: NA
V gene: TRBV7-8
clone size: NA

CDR3 DNA: TGCGCCAGCAGCCAATCACTAGCGGGGTATGAGCAGTACTTC
CDR3 protein: CASSQSLAGYEQYF
J gene: TRBJ2-7
D gene: TRBD2
V gene: TRBV4-1
clone size: NA

CDR3 DNA: TGTGCCGTCCGGGACAGGGGCAATGAGCAGTTCTTC
CDR3 protein: CAVRDRGNEQFF
J gene: TRBJ2-1
D gene: TRBD1
V gene: TRBV10-3
clone size: NA

CDR3 DNA: TGTGCCAGCAGAAGGACTAGCGGGGGAACCTCTGAGCAGTACTTC
CDR3 protein: CASRRTSGGTSEQYF
J gene: TRBJ2-7
D gene: TRBD2
V gene: TRBV7-2
clone size: NA

CDR3 DNA: TGTGCCAGCAGTGAAGCGGCGGGAGGGGGGAATGAGCAGTTCTTC
CDR3 protein: CASSEAAGGGNEQFF
J gene: TRBJ2-1
D gene: TRBD2
V gene: TRBV6-1
clone size: NA

CDR3 DNA: TGCGCCAGCAGCCAAGAAGGTCAGGGGCCCTCCTACGAGCAGTACTTC
CDR3 protein: CASSQEGQGPSYEQYF
J gene: TRBJ2-7
D gene: NA
V gene: TRBV4-1
clone size: NA

CDR3 DNA: TGTGCCAGCAGAAGGACAGGGAACTATGGCTACACCTTC
CDR3 protein: CASRRTGNYGYTF
J gene: TRBJ1-2
D gene: TRBD1
V gene: TRBV28
clone size: NA

CDR3 DNA: TGTGCCAGCAGTTCAGGGGGCTGGGCAAACAATGAGCAGTTCTTC
CDR3 protein: CASSSGGWANNEQFF
J gene: TRBJ2-1
D gene: TRBD1
V gene: TRBV27
clone size: NA

CDR3 DNA: TGTGCCAGCAGCCCATCCGGACTAGTGGATACGCAGTATTTT
CDR3 protein: CASSPSGLVDTQYF
J gene: TRBJ2-3
D gene: TRBD2
V gene: TRBV7-3
clone size: NA

CDR3 DNA: TGTGCCAGCAGCGGGGGAGGGAGTGGCACCGGGGAGCTGTTTTTT
CDR3 protein: CASSGGGSGTGELFF
J gene: TRBJ2-2
D gene: TRBD2
V gene: TRBV9
clone size: NA

CDR3 DNA: TGTGCCAGCAGTTTCCGGACTAGCGGGAGGGCCTCCAATGAGCAGTTCTTC
CDR3 protein: CASSFRTSGRASNEQFF
J gene: TRBJ2-1
D gene: TRBD2
V gene: TRBV27
clone size: NA

CDR3 DNA: TGTGCCAGCAGCTTCAAAGACTCCACAGATACGCAGTATTTT
CDR3 protein: CASSFKDSTDTQYF
J gene: TRBJ2-3
D gene: NA
V gene: TRBV7-9
clone size: NA

CDR3 DNA: TGTGCCAGCGAGGGGTGGGCGGGGATGCCCAGGAATGAGCAGTTCTTC
CDR3 protein: CASEGWAGMPRNEQFF
J gene: TRBJ2-1
D gene: NA
V gene: TRBV7-9
clone size: NA

CDR3 DNA: TGTGCCAGCAGCGTACTGAGCGGGAGTAGATACGAGCAGTACTTC
CDR3 protein: CASSVLSGSRYEQYF
J gene: TRBJ2-7
D gene: TRBD2
V gene: TRBV28
clone size: once

CDR3 DNA: TGTGCCAGCAGTGAAAAATCCTTAGGACTTAAAGAGACCCAGTACTTC
CDR3 protein: CASSEKSLGLKETQYF
J gene: TRBJ2-5
D gene: NA
V gene: TRBV6-1
clone size: NA

CDR3 DNA: TGTGCCATCTGGGGACAGGGGTCCACCGGGGAGCTGTTTTTT
CDR3 protein: CAIWGQGSTGELFF
J gene: TRBJ2-2
D gene: TRBD1
V gene: TRBV10-3
clone size: NA

CDR3 DNA: TGTGCCAGCAGTTTATTGGGACAGGAAGCTTTCTTT
CDR3 protein: CASSLLGQEAFF
J gene: TRBJ1-1
D gene: TRBD1
V gene: TRBV27
clone size: NA

CDR3 DNA: TGTGCCAGCAGCTTAGGACCTAGCGGGAACTACGAGCAGTACTTC
CDR3 protein: CASSLGPSGNYEQYF
J gene: TRBJ2-7
D gene: TRBD2
V gene: TRBV11-2
clone size: NA

CDR3 DNA: TGTGCCAGCAGCCTCCCGGGACAGGGGGAGTGCACCTTC
CDR3 protein: CASSLPGQGECTF
J gene: TRBJ1-2
D gene: TRBD1
V gene: TRBV4-2
clone size: NA

CDR3 DNA: TGTGCCAGCAGCCGACGGGGTGTCACTGAAGCTTTCTTT
CDR3 protein: CASSRRGVTEAFF
J gene: TRBJ1-1
D gene: NA
V gene: TRBV27
clone size: few

CDR3 DNA: TGTGCCAGTAGGCCGGACAGGGCGAACACTGAAGCTTTCTTT
CDR3 protein: CASRPDRANTEAFF
J gene: TRBJ1-1
D gene: TRBD1
V gene: TRBV19
clone size: once